This T cell receptor beta chain was identified during a study of blood T cells in healthy people across ages. Study-wide results and limits: Without sorted subsets, naive and antigen-experienced compartments could not be conclusively compared.

Between the trimmed V and J ends, which lost 6 bases and 8 bases, there was a span of 22 bases. The CDR3 covers 15 residues. Together with a sample-barcoded 5' primer, a J-beta primer mix was included in a second PCR lasting about 7 to 11 cycles. All cDNA molecules were each tagged by a template-switch adaptor with 12 random nucleotides. Each CDR3 protein gets one entry after TCRdb re-called the 5' RACE reads with MiXCR. The sample gives about 720,000 distinct CDR3 sequences, 25% of which show up once; under 4.5% is in the top ten. The table lists this clonotype with a count of one. Its antigen is as yet unknown. This same sample was also taken into another study, of T cells of mothers and their children. That study reports: At around 1.5 ug per 15 ul, all of the extracted RNA went into cDNA synthesis. Each child gave 2.5 million to 3.5 million TCR beta CDR3 reads (each mother, over 8.5 million).

Sequencing input: blood. The clonotype comes from a boy aged 5 to 17 in good health. The rearrangement uses TRBV12-3 or TRBV12-4 and TRBJ1-2; D not certain. CDR3 protein: CASSLPEWRAGGYTF. CDR3 nucleotides: TGTGCCAGCAGCCTCCCCGAGTGGAGGGCTGGAGGCTACACCTTC.